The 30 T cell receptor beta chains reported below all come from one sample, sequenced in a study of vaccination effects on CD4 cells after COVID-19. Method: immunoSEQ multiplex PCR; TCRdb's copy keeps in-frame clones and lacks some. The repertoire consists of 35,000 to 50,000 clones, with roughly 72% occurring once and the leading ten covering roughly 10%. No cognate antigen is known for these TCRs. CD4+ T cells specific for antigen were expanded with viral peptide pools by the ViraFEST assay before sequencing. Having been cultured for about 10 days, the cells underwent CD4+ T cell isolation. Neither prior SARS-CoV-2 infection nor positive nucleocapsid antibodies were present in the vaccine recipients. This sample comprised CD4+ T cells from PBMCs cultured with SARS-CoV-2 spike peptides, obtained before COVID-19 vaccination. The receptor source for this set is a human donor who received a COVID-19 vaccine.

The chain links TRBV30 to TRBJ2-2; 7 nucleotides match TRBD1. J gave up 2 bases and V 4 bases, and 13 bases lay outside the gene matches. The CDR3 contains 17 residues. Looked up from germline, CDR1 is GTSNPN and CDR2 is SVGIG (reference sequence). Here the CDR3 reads CAWTKKAGTVNTGELFF. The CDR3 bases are TGTGCCTGGACCAAAAAAGCAGGGACAGTTAACACCGGGGAGCTGTTTTTT.

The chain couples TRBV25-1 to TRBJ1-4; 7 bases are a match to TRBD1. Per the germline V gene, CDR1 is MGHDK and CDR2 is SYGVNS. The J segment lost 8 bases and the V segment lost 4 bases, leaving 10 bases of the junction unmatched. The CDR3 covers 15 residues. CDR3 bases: TGTGCCAGCAGTGGATCAGGGGGTGCAGGCGAAAAACTGTTTTTT. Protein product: CASSGSGGAGEKLFF. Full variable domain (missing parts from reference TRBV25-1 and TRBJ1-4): EADIYQTPRYLVIGTGKKITLECSQTMGHDKMYWYQQDPGMELHLIHYSYGVNSTEKGDLSSESTVSRIRTEHFPLTLESARPSHTSQYLCASSGSGGAGEKLFFGSGTQLSVL.

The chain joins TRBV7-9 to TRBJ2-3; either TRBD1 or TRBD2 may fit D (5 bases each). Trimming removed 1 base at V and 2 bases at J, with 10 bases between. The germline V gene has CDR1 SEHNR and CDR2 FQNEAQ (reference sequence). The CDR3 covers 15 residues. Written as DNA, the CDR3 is TGTGCCAGCAGCTTAGTCGCAGGGACCACAGATACGCAGTATTTT. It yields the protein CASSLVAGTTDTQYF.

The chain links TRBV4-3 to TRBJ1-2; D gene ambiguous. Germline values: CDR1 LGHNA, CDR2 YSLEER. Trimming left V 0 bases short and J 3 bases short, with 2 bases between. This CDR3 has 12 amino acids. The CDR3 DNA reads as TGCGCCAGCAGCCAAGATTACTATGGCTACACCTTC. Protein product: CASSQDYYGYTF.

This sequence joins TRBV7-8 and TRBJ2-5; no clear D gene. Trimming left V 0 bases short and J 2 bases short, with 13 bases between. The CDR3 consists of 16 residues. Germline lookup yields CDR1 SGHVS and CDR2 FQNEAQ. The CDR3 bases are TGTGCCAGCAGCTTAGCTAGCTTTGCATCTCAAGAGACCCAGTACTTC. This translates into CASSLASFASQETQYF.

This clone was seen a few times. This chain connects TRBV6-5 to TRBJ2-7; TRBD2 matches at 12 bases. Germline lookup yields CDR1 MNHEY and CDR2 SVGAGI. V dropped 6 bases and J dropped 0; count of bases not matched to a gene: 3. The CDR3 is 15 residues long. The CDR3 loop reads CASRQLAGGSYEQYV. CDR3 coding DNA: TGTGCCAGCAGACAACTAGCGGGAGGCTCCTACGAGCAGTACGTC.

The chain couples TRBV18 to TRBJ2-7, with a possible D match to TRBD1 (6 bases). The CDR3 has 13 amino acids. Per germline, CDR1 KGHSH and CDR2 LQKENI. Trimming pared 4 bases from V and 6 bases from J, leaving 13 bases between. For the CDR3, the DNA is TGTGCCAGCTCACAACTGCAGGGGCGCGAGCAGTACGTC. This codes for CASSQLQGREQYV.

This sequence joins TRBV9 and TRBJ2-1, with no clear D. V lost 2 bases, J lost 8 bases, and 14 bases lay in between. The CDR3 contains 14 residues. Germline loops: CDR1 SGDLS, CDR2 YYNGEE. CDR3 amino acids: CASSVGSTSYEQFF. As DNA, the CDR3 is TGTGCCAGCAGCGTTGGATCCACTTCTTATGAGCAGTTCTTC. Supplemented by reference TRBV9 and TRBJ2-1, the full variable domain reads DSGVTQTPKHLITATGQRVTLRCSPRSGDLSVYWYQQSLDQGLQFLIQYYNGEERAKGNILERFSAQQFPDLHSELNLSSLELGDSALYFCASSVGSTSYEQFFGPGTRLTVL.

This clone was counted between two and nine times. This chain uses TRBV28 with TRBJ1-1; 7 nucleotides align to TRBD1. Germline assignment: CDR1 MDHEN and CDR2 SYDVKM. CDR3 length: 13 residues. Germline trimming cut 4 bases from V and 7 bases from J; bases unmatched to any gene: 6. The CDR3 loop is CASSSLTGLEAFF. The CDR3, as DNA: TGTGCCAGCAGTTCCCTGACAGGGCTTGAAGCTTTCTTT.

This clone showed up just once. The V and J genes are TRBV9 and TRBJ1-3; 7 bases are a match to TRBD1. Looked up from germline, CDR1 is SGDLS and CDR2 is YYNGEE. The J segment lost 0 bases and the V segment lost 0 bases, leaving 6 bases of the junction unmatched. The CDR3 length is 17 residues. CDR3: CASSVGAGQSSGNTIYF. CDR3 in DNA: TGTGCCAGCAGCGTAGGGGCGGGACAGAGCTCTGGAAACACCATATATTTT.

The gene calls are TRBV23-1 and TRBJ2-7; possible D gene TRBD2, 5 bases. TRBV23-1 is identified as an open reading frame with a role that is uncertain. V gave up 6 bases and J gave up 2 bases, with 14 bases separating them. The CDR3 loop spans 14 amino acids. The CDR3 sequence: CASRAGLTTYEQYV. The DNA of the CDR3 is TGCGCCAGCAGGGCCGGACTTACGACCTACGAGCAGTACGTC.

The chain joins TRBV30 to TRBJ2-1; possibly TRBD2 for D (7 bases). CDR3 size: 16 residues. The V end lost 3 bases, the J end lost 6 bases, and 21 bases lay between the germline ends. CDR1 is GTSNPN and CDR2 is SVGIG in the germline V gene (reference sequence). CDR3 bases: TGTGCCTGGAGCCTGCTCGGGGGGCCCCAAACCAATGAGCAGTTCTTC. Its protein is CAWSLLGGPQTNEQFF.

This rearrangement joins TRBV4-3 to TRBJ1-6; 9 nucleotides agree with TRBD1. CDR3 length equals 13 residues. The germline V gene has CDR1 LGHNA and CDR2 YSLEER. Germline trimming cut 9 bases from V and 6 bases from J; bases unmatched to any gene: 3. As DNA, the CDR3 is TGCGCCAGTAAGGACAGGGGTAATTCACCCCTCCACTTT. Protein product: CASKDRGNSPLHF.

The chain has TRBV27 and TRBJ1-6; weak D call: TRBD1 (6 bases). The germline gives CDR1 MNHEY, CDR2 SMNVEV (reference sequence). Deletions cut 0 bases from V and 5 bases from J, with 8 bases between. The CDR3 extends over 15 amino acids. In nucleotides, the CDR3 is TGTGCCAGCAGTTTATCTCAGGGGAATAATTCACCCCTCCACTTT. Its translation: CASSLSQGNNSPLHF.

CDR3 amino acids: CAISESVVRHGYTF. CDR3 DNA: TGTGCCATCAGTGAGTCGGTGGTGAGGCATGGCTACACCTTC. The V and J genes are TRBV10-3 and TRBJ1-2; D uncertain. V lost 0 bases and J 6 bases, leaving 11 bases between the germline ends. The CDR3 is 14 residues long. Germline CDR1 ENHRY, CDR2 SYGVKD.

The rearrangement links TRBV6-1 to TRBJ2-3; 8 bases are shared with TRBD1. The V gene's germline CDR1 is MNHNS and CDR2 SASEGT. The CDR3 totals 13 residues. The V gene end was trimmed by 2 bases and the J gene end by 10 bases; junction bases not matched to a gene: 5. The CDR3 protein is CASSERRGQAQYF. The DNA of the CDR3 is TGTGCCAGCAGTGAAAGGAGGGGACAGGCGCAGTATTTT.

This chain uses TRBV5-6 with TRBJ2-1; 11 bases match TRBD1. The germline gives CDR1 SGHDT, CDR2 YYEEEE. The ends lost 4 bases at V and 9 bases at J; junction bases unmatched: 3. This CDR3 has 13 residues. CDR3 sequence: CASSKGTGGEQFF. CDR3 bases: TGTGCCAGCAGCAAAGGGACAGGGGGTGAGCAGTTCTTC.

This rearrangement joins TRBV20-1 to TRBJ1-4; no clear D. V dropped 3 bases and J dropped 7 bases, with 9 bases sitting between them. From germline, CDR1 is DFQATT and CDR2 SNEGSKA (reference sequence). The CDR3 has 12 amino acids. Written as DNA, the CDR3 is TGCAGTGCTAGTGGCCTTACTGAAAAACTGTTTTTT. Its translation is CSASGLTEKLFF.

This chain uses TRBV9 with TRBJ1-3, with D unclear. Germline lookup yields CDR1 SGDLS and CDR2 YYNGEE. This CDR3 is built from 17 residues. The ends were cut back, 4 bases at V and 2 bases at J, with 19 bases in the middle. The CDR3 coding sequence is TGTGCCAGCAGCCCAAGAGCCGAGGGAGATACTGGAAACACCATATATTTT. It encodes CASSPRAEGDTGNTIYF.

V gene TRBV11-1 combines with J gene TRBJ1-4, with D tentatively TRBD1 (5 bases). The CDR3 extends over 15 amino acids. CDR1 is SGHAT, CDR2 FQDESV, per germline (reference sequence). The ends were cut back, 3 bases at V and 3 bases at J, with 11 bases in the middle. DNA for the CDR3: TGTGCCAGCAGCTTTTCGACAGACTCTAATGAAAAACTGTTTTTT. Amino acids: CASSFSTDSNEKLFF.

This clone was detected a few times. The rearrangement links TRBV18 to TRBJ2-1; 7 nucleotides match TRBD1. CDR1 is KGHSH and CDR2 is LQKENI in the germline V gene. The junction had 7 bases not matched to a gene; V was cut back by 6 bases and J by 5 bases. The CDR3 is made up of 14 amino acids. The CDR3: CASSTGLSHNEQFF. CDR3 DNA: TGTGCCAGCTCGACAGGGTTGAGCCACAATGAGCAGTTCTTC.

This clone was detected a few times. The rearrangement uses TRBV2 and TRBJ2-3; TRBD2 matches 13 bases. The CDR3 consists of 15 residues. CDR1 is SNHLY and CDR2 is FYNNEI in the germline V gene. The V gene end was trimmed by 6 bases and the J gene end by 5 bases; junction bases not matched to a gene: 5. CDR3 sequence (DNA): TGTGCCAGCAGGGGGACTAGCGGGGCAGGAGATACGCAGTATTTT. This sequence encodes CASRGTSGAGDTQYF.

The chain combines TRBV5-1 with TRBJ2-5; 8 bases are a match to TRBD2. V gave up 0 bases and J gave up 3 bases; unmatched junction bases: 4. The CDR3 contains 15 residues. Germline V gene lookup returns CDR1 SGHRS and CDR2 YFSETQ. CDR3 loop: CASSLEGTREETQYF. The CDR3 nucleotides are TGCGCCAGCAGCTTGGAGGGGACTAGGGAAGAGACCCAGTACTTC.

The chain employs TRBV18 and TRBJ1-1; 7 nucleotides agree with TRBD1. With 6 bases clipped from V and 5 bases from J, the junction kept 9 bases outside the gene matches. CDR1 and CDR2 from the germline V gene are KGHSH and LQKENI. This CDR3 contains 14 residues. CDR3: CASSERTGGTEAFF. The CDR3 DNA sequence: TGTGCCAGCTCGGAACGGACAGGCGGGACTGAAGCTTTCTTT.

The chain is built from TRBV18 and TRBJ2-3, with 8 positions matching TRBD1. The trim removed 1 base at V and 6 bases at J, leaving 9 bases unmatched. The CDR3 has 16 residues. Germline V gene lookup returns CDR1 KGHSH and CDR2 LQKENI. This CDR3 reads CASSPLPGTGHDTQYF. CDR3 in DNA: TGTGCCAGCTCACCACTTCCCGGGACAGGCCACGATACGCAGTATTTT. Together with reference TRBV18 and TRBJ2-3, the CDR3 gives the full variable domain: NAGVMQNPRHLVRRRGQEARLRCSPMKGHSHVYWYRQLPEEGLKFMVYLQKENIIDESGMPKERFSAEFPKEGPSILRIQQVVRGDSAAYFCASSPLPGTGHDTQYFGPGTRLTVL.

The CDR3 DNA reads TGCGCCAGCAGCTTGGGGCTGCAAGAGACCCAGTACTTC. Its protein product is CASSLGLQETQYF. V gene TRBV5-1 combines with J gene TRBJ2-5; D is undetermined. There are 13 residues in the CDR3. Germline loops: CDR1 SGHRS, CDR2 YFSETQ. V lost 0 bases to trimming and J lost 2 bases, with 5 bases between them.

CDR3 sequence (DNA): TGTGCCAGCAGCTTAGAGTTGGGGCAGTCCTACGAGCAGTACGTC. It yields the protein CASSLELGQSYEQYV. The V call is TRBV7-2, the J call TRBJ2-7, with D maybe TRBD1 (5 bases). This CDR3 is built from 15 residues. Looked up from germline, CDR1 is SGHTA and CDR2 is FQGNSA. Between the trimmed V and J ends, which lost 1 base and 1 base, there was a span of 11 bases.

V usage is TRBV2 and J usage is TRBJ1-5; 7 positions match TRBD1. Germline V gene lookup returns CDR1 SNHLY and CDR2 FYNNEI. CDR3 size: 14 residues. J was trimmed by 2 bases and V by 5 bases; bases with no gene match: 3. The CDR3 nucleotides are TGTGCCAGCAGTCTCGGACAGGGCAATCAGCCCCAGCATTTT. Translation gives CASSLGQGNQPQHF.

CDR3: CSAILGTQYF. CDR3 coding DNA: TGCAGTGCCATCCTGGGGACCCAGTACTTC. The chain recombines TRBV20-1 with TRBJ2-5; D gene uncertain. Germline loops: CDR1 DFQATT, CDR2 SNEGSKA (reference sequence). There are 10 residues in the CDR3. V lost 6 bases and J lost 7, with 9 bases in between.

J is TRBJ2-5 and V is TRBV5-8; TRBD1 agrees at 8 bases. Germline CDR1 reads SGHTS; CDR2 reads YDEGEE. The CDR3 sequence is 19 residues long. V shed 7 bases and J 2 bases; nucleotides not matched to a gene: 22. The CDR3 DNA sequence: TGTGCCAGCCCCTTGGGGCATTTCCTGGACAGGGATGTACAAGAGACCCAGTACTTC. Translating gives CASPLGHFLDRDVQETQYF. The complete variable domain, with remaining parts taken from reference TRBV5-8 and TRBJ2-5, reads EAGVTQSPTHLIKTRGQQATLRCSPISGHTSVYWYQQALGLGLQFLLWYDEGEERNRGNFPPRFSGRQFPNYSSELNVNALELEDSALYLCASPLGHFLDRDVQETQYFGPGTRLLVL.